Below, 18 T cell receptor beta chains from the same sample are listed, as sequenced in a study of blood T cell repertoires in COVID-19. Libraries were prepared by immunoSEQ multiplex PCR; TCRdb keeps only in-frame clonotypes and omits some of them. The table includes approximately 61,000 clones, approximately 86% detected once. Sequencing input: peripheral blood. The receptors derive from a woman of 80 years or more with active COVID-19.

V gene TRBV5-6 combines with J gene TRBJ1-6; D not resolved. The CDR3 has 16 residues. Per the germline V gene, CDR1 is SGHDT and CDR2 is YYEEEE. V shed 3 bases and J shed 9 bases, with 19 bases lying between them. In DNA, the CDR3 is TGTGCCAGCAGCTACACGAGGGCGAATATACTTTCACCCCTCCACTTT. Translation: CASSYTRANILSPLHF.

This chain joins TRBV6-4 and TRBJ2-1, with D perhaps TRBD2 (6 bases). The V gene's germline CDR1 is MRHNA and CDR2 SNTAGT. The CDR3 contains 14 residues. The V end was cut by 7 bases, the J end by 7 bases, with 17 bases between. The CDR3 region is CASTVDYPSNEQFF. The CDR3 bases are TGTGCCAGCACCGTGGACTACCCCTCTAATGAGCAGTTCTTC.

This rearrangement joins TRBV30 to TRBJ1-2, with TRBD1 matching 7 bases. The J segment lost 4 bases and the V segment lost 0 bases, leaving 8 bases of the junction unmatched. Germline assignment: CDR1 GTSNPN and CDR2 SVGIG (reference sequence). This CDR3 has 15 amino acids. Written as DNA, the CDR3 is TGTGCCTGGAGTGTACAGAGGGGGCAAGTCTATGGCTACACCTTC. Translated, it gives CAWSVQRGQVYGYTF.

V and J are TRBV5-4 and TRBJ2-1; D is perhaps TRBD2 (7 bases). The CDR3 runs to 15 residues. The V end lost 2 bases, the J end lost 5 bases, and 14 bases lay between the germline ends. Germline V gives CDR1 SGHNT, CDR2 YYREEE (reference sequence). The CDR3 region is CASSFRRGRDNEQFF. The CDR3, as DNA: TGTGCCAGCAGCTTTCGGCGGGGGCGGGACAATGAGCAGTTCTTC.

The chain couples TRBV5-1 to TRBJ1-2; the match to TRBD1 covers 7 bases. The CDR3 runs to 14 residues. Per germline, CDR1 SGHRS and CDR2 YFSETQ. The trim removed 4 bases at V and 8 bases at J, leaving 11 bases unmatched. Written as DNA, the CDR3 is TGCGCCAGCAGCCAGGAGCCGACAGGGTCCGGCTACACCTTC. As protein: CASSQEPTGSGYTF.

The chain combines TRBV24-1 with TRBJ2-3; 10 bases fit TRBD2. The V gene's germline CDR1 is KGHDR and CDR2 SFDVKD. The CDR3 spans 15 residues. With 4 bases clipped from V and 8 bases from J, the junction kept 8 bases outside the gene matches. This CDR3 is CATSDPSGGAITQYF. The CDR3 DNA is TGTGCCACCAGTGACCCTAGCGGGGGAGCCATTACGCAGTATTTT.

The J gene is TRBJ2-5, the V gene TRBV29-1, with TRBD2 matching over 12 bases. CDR3 length: 17 amino acids. J gave up 2 bases and V 6 bases, and 13 bases lay outside the gene matches. Per germline, CDR1 SQVTM and CDR2 ANQGSEA. The CDR3 region is CSVPWRLAGAPQETQYF. CDR3 DNA sequence: TGCAGCGTCCCCTGGAGACTAGCGGGGGCGCCGCAAGAGACCCAGTACTTC.

The chain combines TRBV28 with TRBJ1-2; possibly TRBD1 for D (5 bases). Germline loops: CDR1 MDHEN, CDR2 SYDVKM. The CDR3 runs 13 residues. The V and J ends lost 6 bases and 4 bases respectively, with 12 bases between them. The CDR3 sequence: CASSSGGAYGYTF. CDR3 nucleotide sequence: TGTGCCAGCAGCTCTGGAGGGGCCTATGGCTACACCTTC.

This clone was picked up one time. V usage is TRBV5-4 and J usage is TRBJ2-7; D is unclear. Trimming cost V 1 base and J 0 bases, with 5 bases left between them. This CDR3 is 13 amino acids long. Germline V gene sequence: CDR1 SGHNT, CDR2 YYREEE (reference sequence). CDR3 sequence reads: CASSLRSSYEQYF. In DNA form, the CDR3 reads TGTGCCAGCAGCTTGCGGAGCTCCTACGAGCAGTACTTC.

The chain combines TRBV7-9 with TRBJ2-1; a possible D gene is TRBD2 (6 bases). This CDR3 is built from 15 residues. Trimming pared 2 bases from V and 9 bases from J, leaving 17 bases between. In germline, CDR1 is SEHNR, CDR2 FQNEAQ (reference sequence). CDR3 coding DNA: TGTGCCAGCAGCTTATCCTCCTTGGCGGGGAGTGAGCAGTTCTTC. It specifies CASSLSSLAGSEQFF.

The genes are TRBV28 and TRBJ2-2; the D gene is possibly TRBD2 (5 bases). V lost 1 base and J 2 bases, leaving 5 bases between the germline ends. Germline V CDR1 and CDR2: MDHEN, SYDVKM. The CDR3 totals 14 residues. The CDR3 sequence: CASSLSGNTGELFF. The DNA of the CDR3 is TGTGCCAGCAGTTTATCGGGAAACACCGGGGAGCTGTTTTTT. Filled out from reference TRBV28 and TRBJ2-2, the complete variable domain reads DVKVTQSSRYLVKRTGEKVFLECVQDMDHENMFWYRQDPGLGLRLIYFSYDVKMKEKGDIPEGYSVSREKKERFSLILESASTNQTSMYLCASSLSGNTGELFFGEGSRLTVL.

The genes are TRBV6-4 and TRBJ2-1; 14 nucleotides align to TRBD2. Per the germline V gene, CDR1 is MRHNA and CDR2 is SNTAGT. The CDR3 is 15 amino acids. V dropped 6 bases and J dropped 7; count of bases not matched to a gene: 5. The CDR3 DNA reads TGTGCCAGCAGGGAGACTAGCGGGGGGGCAAATGAGCAGTTCTTC. Translation gives CASRETSGGANEQFF.

This chain links TRBV5-1 with TRBJ2-5, with D perhaps matching TRBD1 (5 bases). From germline, CDR1 is SGHRS and CDR2 YFSETQ. The germline V and J ends were trimmed by 2 bases and 3 bases, with 11 bases remaining between them. The CDR3 covers 14 residues. This CDR3 reads CASSFQGKEETQYF. In DNA form, the CDR3 reads TGCGCCAGCAGCTTCCAGGGCAAGGAAGAGACCCAGTACTTC.

The CDR3 nucleotides read TGTGCCAGCAGGCGCTCTACAGGGGAACTCTACGAGCAGTACTTC. Encoded protein: CASRRSTGELYEQYF. The chain has TRBV6-6 and TRBJ2-7; 7 bases are shared with TRBD1. V dropped 6 bases and J dropped 3; count of bases not matched to a gene: 11. CDR1 is MNHNY, CDR2 SVGAGI, per germline (reference sequence). The CDR3 covers 15 residues.

In this sample, this clone turned up once. This chain joins TRBV10-3 and TRBJ1-1; D remains ambiguous. Germline CDR1 and CDR2: ENHRY and SYGVKD. The CDR3 length is 15 residues. V was trimmed by 0 bases and J by 1 base, leaving 9 bases between them. CDR3 loop: CAISESGRGNTEAFF. In nucleotides, the CDR3 is TGTGCCATCAGTGAGTCTGGGAGAGGGAACACTGAAGCTTTCTTT.

The chain couples TRBV7-2 to TRBJ1-1, with D possibly matching TRBD1 (6 bases). The germline V gene has CDR1 SGHTA and CDR2 FQGNSA. The CDR3 totals 14 residues. Trimming pared 5 bases from V and 6 bases from J, leaving 16 bases between. The CDR3 sequence is CASSPHREGPEAFF. In DNA form, the CDR3 reads TGTGCCAGCAGCCCCCACAGGGAGGGACCTGAAGCTTTCTTT.

Only one count was recorded for this clone. The chain employs TRBV3-1 (or the pseudogene TRBV3-2) and TRBJ2-3; 13 nucleotides agree with TRBD2. The CDR3 extends over 18 amino acids. From germline, CDR1 is LGHDT and CDR2 YNNKEL (reference sequence). V lost 1 base to trimming and J lost 2 bases; unmatched junction nucleotides: 6. The CDR3: CASSQVLAGGTFTDTQYF. CDR3 coding DNA: TGTGCCAGCAGCCAAGTACTAGCGGGGGGGACCTTCACAGATACGCAGTATTTT.

The rearrangement uses TRBV12-5 and TRBJ1-1; 8 bases agree with TRBD1. The CDR3 runs to 13 residues. CDR1 LGHNT and CDR2 FRNRAP come from the germline V gene. The V gene end was trimmed by 5 bases and the J gene end by 7 bases; junction bases not matched to a gene: 6. For the CDR3, the DNA is TGTGCTAGTGGTCAAGACAGGGGAGTTGAAGCTTTCTTT. Its translation: CASGQDRGVEAFF.